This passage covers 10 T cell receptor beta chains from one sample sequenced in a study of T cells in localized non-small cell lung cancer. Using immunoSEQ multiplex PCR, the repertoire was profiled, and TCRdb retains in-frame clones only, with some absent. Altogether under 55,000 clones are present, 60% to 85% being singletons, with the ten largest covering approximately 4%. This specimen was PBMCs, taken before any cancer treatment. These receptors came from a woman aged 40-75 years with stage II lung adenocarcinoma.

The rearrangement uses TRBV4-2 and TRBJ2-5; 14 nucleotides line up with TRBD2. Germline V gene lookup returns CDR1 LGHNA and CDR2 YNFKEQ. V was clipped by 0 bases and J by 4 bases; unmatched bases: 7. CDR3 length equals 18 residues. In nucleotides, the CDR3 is TGTGCCAGCAGCCAAGATATGACTAGCGGGGGGGCAGGAGAGACCCAGTACTTC. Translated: CASSQDMTSGGAGETQYF.

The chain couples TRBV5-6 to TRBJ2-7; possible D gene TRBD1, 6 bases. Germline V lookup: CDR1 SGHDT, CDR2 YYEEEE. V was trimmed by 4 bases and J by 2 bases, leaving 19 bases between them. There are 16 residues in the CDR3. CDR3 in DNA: TGTGCCAGCAGCCATAAACCCGGACAGAGAACCTACGAGCAGTACTTC. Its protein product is CASSHKPGQRTYEQYF.

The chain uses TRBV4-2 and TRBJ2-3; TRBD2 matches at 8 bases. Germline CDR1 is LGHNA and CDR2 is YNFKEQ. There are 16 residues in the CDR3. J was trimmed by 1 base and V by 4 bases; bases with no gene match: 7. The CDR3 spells CASSPYGSGGTDTQYF. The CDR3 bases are TGTGCCAGCAGCCCCTACGGTAGCGGGGGCACAGATACGCAGTATTTT.

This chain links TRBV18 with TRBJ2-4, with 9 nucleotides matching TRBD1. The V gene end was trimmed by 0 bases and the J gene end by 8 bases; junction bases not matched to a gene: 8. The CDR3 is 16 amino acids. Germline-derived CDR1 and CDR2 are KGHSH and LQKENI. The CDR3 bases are TGTGCCAGCTCACCACCGGGACAGGGCGGAGTGGACATTCAGTACTTC. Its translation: CASSPPGQGGVDIQYF.

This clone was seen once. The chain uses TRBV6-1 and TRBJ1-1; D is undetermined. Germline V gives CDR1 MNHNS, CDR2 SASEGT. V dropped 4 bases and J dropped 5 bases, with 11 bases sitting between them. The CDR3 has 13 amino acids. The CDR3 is CASSAKGSTEAFF. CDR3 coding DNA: TGTGCCAGCAGTGCGAAGGGTTCAACTGAAGCTTTCTTT.

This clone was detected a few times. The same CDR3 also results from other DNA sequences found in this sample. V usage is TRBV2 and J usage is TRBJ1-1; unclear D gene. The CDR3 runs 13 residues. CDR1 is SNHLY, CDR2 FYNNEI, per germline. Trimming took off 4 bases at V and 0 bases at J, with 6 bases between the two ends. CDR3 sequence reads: CASSVGLNTEAFF. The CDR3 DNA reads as TGTGCCAGCAGTGTTGGCTTGAACACTGAAGCTTTCTTT.

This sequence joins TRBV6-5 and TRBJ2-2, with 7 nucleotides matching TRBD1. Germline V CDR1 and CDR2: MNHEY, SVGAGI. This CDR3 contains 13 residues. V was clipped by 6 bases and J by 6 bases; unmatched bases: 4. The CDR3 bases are TGTGCCAGCAGGACACAGGGGCCCGGGGAGCTGTTTTTT. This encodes CASRTQGPGELFF.

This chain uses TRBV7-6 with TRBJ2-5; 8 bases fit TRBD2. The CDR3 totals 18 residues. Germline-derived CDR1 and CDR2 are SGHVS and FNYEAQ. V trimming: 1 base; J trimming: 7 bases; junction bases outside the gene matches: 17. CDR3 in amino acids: CASSLDLAGTGPGTTQYF. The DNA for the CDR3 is TGTGCCAGCAGCTTAGACCTAGCGGGTACGGGGCCGGGTACGACCCAGTACTTC.

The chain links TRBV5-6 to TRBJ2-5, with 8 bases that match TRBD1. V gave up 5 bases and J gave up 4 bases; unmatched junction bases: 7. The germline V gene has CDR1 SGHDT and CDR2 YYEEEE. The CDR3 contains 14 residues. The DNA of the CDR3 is TGTGCCAGCAGGTGGGGTGACAGGGGAGAGACCCAGTACTTC. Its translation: CASRWGDRGETQYF.

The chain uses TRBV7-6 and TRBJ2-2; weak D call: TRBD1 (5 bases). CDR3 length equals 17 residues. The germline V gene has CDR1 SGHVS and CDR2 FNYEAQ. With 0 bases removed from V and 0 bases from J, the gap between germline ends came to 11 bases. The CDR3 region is CASSLAAAGTNTGELFF. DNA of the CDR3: TGTGCCAGCAGCTTAGCGGCGGCAGGGACGAACACCGGGGAGCTGTTTTTT.